These T cell receptor beta chains were read from a single sample in a study of blood T cell repertoires in COVID-19. Repertoires were generated with immunoSEQ multiplex PCR, while TCRdb's copy carries only in-frame clones and drops some. The sample carries 75,000 to 95,000 clones, about 87% recorded once. The sequencing sample was made of peripheral blood. These receptors were taken from a human donor in a cohort sampled during active COVID-19. The CDR3 runs from the conserved cysteine through the conserved F or W. D genes are given only for firm matches. Size tells how often a clone was seen (once, few, many) or the class of an expanded clone, and some rows leave it out.

CDR3: CASSLGASQGGEETQYF
DNA: TGCGCCAGCAGCTTGGGCGCATCACAGGGGGGAGAAGAGACCCAGTACTTC
size: .
D: TRBD1
J: TRBJ2-5
V: TRBV5-1

CDR3: CASSLVPGDRAGNTIYF
DNA: TGCGCCAGCAGCTTGGTACCGGGAGACAGGGCTGGAAACACCATATATTTT
size: .
D: TRBD1
J: TRBJ1-3
V: TRBV5-1

CDR3: CASSPGGTRTYNEQFF
DNA: TGTGCCAGCTCACCAGGGGGGACTAGGACCTACAATGAGCAGTTCTTC
size: .
D: TRBD2
J: TRBJ2-1
V: TRBV18

CDR3: CASSLQGAFTYEQYF
DNA: TGCGCCAGCAGCCTACAGGGGGCCTTTACCTACGAGCAGTACTTC
size: once
D: TRBD1
J: TRBJ2-7
V: TRBV5-1

CDR3: CASSIGRSNEQYF
DNA: TGTGCCAGTAGTATAGGGAGGAGCAACGAGCAGTACTTC
size: .
D: .
J: TRBJ2-7
V: TRBV19

CDR3: CASSSDRDTEAFF
DNA: TGTGCCAGCAGTTCGGACAGGGACACTGAAGCTTTCTTT
size: .
D: TRBD1
J: TRBJ1-1
V: TRBV6-5

CDR3: CASSQSTVQETQYF
DNA: TGTGCCAGCAGCCAGAGTACAGTGCAAGAGACCCAGTACTTC
size: .
D: .
J: TRBJ2-5
V: TRBV3-1/TRBV3-2

CDR3: CASSLGARDEQFF
DNA: TGTGCCAGCAGTTTAGGGGCACGGGATGAGCAGTTCTTC
size: .
D: .
J: TRBJ2-1
V: TRBV27

CDR3: CASSWDDRIYEQYF
DNA: TGTGCCAGCAGTTGGGACGACAGGATCTACGAGCAGTACTTC
size: .
D: .
J: TRBJ2-7
V: TRBV28

CDR3: CASSLRRETYNEQFF
DNA: TGCGCCAGCAGCTTGAGGCGGGAGACCTACAATGAGCAGTTCTTC
size: .
D: TRBD2
J: TRBJ2-1
V: TRBV5-1

CDR3: CASSSFGVGELFF
DNA: TGTGCCAGCAGCTCTTTCGGGGTCGGGGAGCTGTTTTTT
size: .
D: .
J: TRBJ2-2
V: TRBV7-6

CDR3: CASSPTSGLSTRQYF
DNA: TGTGCCAGCAGTCCAACTAGCGGACTCTCTACGAGGCAGTACTTC
size: .
D: TRBD2
J: TRBJ2-7
V: TRBV6-2/TRBV6-3

CDR3: CASSEVFSGNTIYF
DNA: TGTGCCAGCAGTGAAGTATTCTCTGGAAACACCATATATTTT
size: .
D: .
J: TRBJ1-3
V: TRBV6-1

CDR3: CASSLVRDRGYNEQFF
DNA: TGCGCCAGCAGCCTAGTAAGGGACAGGGGTTACAATGAGCAGTTCTTC
size: once
D: TRBD1
J: TRBJ2-1
V: TRBV4-1

CDR3: CASREGTGYGEQYF
DNA: TGTGCCAGCAGGGAGGGGACAGGGTACGGCGAGCAGTACTTC
size: .
D: TRBD1
J: TRBJ2-7
V: TRBV6-5

CDR3: CASSRDRVTDTQYF
DNA: TGTGCCAGTAGCCGGGACAGGGTCACAGATACGCAGTATTTT
size: .
D: TRBD1
J: TRBJ2-3
V: TRBV19

CDR3: CASSGGSGGRRTGELFF
DNA: TGCGCCAGCAGTGGCGGTAGTGGCGGGAGACGAACCGGGGAGCTGTTTTTT
size: .
D: TRBD2
J: TRBJ2-2
V: TRBV10-1

CDR3: CASSYAGTLGEKLFF
DNA: TGTGCCAGCAGTTACGCCGGGACATTAGGCGAAAAACTGTTTTTT
size: .
D: .
J: TRBJ1-4
V: TRBV6-5